One sample yielded the 10 T cell receptor beta chains listed below, sequenced in a study of T cells in Graves' hyperthyroidism and ophthalmopathy. It was RNA transcripts that yielded the amplified TCR beta CDR3 regions. A first-round RT-PCR of the TCR CDR3 used the HTBI primer set. TCRdb independently ran MiXCR on the multiplex PCR reads; one entry per CDR3 protein. The top ten clones hold around 12% of a sample with hundreds of thousands of distinct CDR3 sequences, about 14% of them seen once. Sequencing was performed on blood. The receptor source for this set is a woman aged 45-60 years with Graves' ophthalmopathy.

The table lists this clonotype with many counts. The V call is TRBV20-1, the J call TRBJ2-7; 9 bases are shared with TRBD1. The CDR3 is made up of 12 amino acids. Germline CDR1 and CDR2: DFQATT and SNEGSKA (reference sequence). DNA for the CDR3: TGCATGTCGGACAGGGGAAGCTACGAGCAGTACTTC. Translation: CMSDRGSYEQYF.

This clonotype was observed a handful of times. This chain connects TRBV5-1 to TRBJ1-2, with D maybe TRBD1 (5 bases). V was pared by 3 bases and J by 8 bases, with 8 bases between. Germline V gene lookup returns CDR1 SGHRS and CDR2 YFSETQ. The CDR3 is 11 amino acids. Here the CDR3 DNA reads TGCGCCAGCAGCTCCAGGGCAGGCTACACCTTC. Translated: CASSSRAGYTF. The variable domain in full, completed from reference TRBV5-1 and TRBJ1-2, reads KAGVTQTPRYLIKTRGQQVTLSCSPISGHRSVSWYQQTPGQGLQFLFEYFSETQRNKGNFPGRFSGRQFSNSRSEMNVSTLELGDSALYLCASSSRAGYTFGSGTRLTVV.

This clonotype was observed a handful of times. A much bigger clone sits one base away, suggesting this may be a read error. The conserved phenylalanine or tryptophan is not found at the CDR3 terminus, so this likely reflects a read error. The genes are TRBV12-3 or TRBV12-4 and TRBJ2-1; D unresolved. The germline V and J ends were trimmed by 3 bases and 0 bases, with 12 bases remaining between them. The CDR3 sequence is 16 residues long. The CDR3 nucleotides read TGTGCCAGCAGTTTGTTTGTGGGCAGCTCCTACAATGAGCAGTTCCTC. Its protein is CASSLFVGSSYNEQFL.

Many counts were recorded for this clonotype. The rearrangement joins TRBV28 to TRBJ2-3; a weak D match, TRBD1 (5 bases). Between the trimmed V and J ends, which lost 2 bases and 4 bases, there was a span of 7 bases. The CDR3 is 13 amino acids. The germline CDR1 and CDR2 sequences are MDHEN and SYDVKM. The CDR3 spells CASSLGAPDTQYF. CDR3 bases: TGTGCCAGCAGTTTAGGGGCGCCAGATACGCAGTATTTT. Using reference TRBV28 and TRBJ2-3 for the parts outside the CDR3, the full variable domain is DVKVTQSSRYLVKRTGEKVFLECVQDMDHENMFWYRQDPGLGLRLIYFSYDVKMKEKGDIPEGYSVSREKKERFSLILESASTNQTSMYLCASSLGAPDTQYFGPGTRLTVL.

The chain recombines TRBV4-2 with TRBJ2-4; the D is unclear. CDR3 length: 14 amino acids. Germline CDR1 reads LGHNA; CDR2 reads YNFKEQ. V lost 6 bases and J lost 0, with 9 bases in between. The CDR3 spells CASRGTLAKNIQYF. The CDR3, as DNA: TGTGCCAGCAGGGGAACCCTAGCCAAAAACATTCAGTACTTC.

This clonotype was seen repeatedly, ten times or more. V and J are TRBV30 and TRBJ2-4; D could derive from TRBD1 or TRBD2 (5 bases each). This CDR3 spans 16 amino acids. CDR1 and CDR2 from the germline V gene are GTSNPN and SVGIG (reference sequence). V was shortened by 2 bases and J by 3 bases, with 17 bases between the two germline ends. CDR3 sequence: CAWSTGGTLGKNIQYF. The DNA of the CDR3 is TGTGCCTGGAGTACCGGTGGGACGTTGGGCAAAAACATTCAGTACTTC.

This clonotype was counted many times. The J gene is TRBJ2-3, the V gene TRBV7-9; TRBD2 matches 11 bases. Germline CDR1 SEHNR, CDR2 FQNEAQ (reference sequence). The CDR3 is 16 residues long. V lost 1 base to trimming and J lost 5 bases; unmatched junction nucleotides: 5. For the CDR3, the DNA is TGTGCCAGCAGCTTAGGTAGCGGGAGGGCCGTAGATACGCAGTATTTT. Protein: CASSLGSGRAVDTQYF.

This clonotype was seen many times. The chain employs TRBV18 and TRBJ2-7; D remains unclear. Germline V gene sequence: CDR1 KGHSH, CDR2 LQKENI. The CDR3 has 11 residues. With 6 bases removed from V and 3 bases from J, the gap between germline ends came to 6 bases. The CDR3 DNA is TGTGCCAGCTCTCCCGTCTACGAGCAGTACTTC. Amino acids: CASSPVYEQYF. Based on the CDR3 plus reference TRBV18 and TRBJ2-7, the full variable domain is NAGVMQNPRHLVRRRGQEARLRCSPMKGHSHVYWYRQLPEEGLKFMVYLQKENIIDESGMPKERFSAEFPKEGPSILRIQQVVRGDSAAYFCASSPVYEQYFGPGTRLTVT.

This clonotype was observed many times. The chain is built from TRBV20-1 and TRBJ2-3; D gene unclear. V shed 2 bases and J shed 3 bases, with 9 bases lying between them. The V gene's germline CDR1 is DFQATT and CDR2 SNEGSKA (reference sequence). The CDR3 runs 13 residues. The CDR3 DNA reads TGCAGTGCTAGAACCCTTACGACAGATACGCAGTATTTT. Translating it yields CSARTLTTDTQYF.

The chain couples TRBV10-3 to TRBJ2-7; 7 bases map to TRBD1. Germline V gene lookup returns CDR1 ENHRY and CDR2 SYGVKD. The CDR3 extends over 13 amino acids. The V segment lost 6 bases and the J segment 4 bases; nucleotides outside the gene matches: 6. CDR3 coding DNA: TGTGCCATCAGGGTAGACAGGGATTACGAGCAGTACTTC. It specifies CAIRVDRDYEQYF.